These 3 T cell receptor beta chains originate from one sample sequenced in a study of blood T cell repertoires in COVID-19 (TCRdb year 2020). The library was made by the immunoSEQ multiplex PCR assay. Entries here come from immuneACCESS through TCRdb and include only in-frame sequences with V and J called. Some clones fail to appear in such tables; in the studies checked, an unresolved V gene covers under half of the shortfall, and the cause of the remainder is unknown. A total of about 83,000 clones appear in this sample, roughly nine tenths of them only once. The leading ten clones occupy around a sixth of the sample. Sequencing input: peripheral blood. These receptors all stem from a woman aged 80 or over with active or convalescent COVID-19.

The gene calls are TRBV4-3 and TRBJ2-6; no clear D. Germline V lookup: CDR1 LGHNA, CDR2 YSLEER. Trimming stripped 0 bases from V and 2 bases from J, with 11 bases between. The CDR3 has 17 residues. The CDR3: CASSQDPRSTGANVLTF. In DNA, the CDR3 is TGCGCCAGCAGCCAAGATCCTCGGAGTACTGGGGCCAACGTCCTGACTTTC.

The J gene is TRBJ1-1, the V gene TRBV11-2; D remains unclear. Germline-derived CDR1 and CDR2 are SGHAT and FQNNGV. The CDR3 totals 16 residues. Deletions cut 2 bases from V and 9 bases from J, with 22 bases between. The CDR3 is CASSLRGEYNTKQAFF. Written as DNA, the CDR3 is TGTGCCAGCAGCTTACGGGGAGAGTACAATACTAAACAAGCTTTCTTT.

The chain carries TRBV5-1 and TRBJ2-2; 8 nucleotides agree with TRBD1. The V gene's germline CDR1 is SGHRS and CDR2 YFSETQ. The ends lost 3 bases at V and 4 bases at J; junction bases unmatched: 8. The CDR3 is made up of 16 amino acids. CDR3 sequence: CASSSDRVVLTGELFF. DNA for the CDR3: TGCGCCAGCAGCTCGGACAGGGTCGTTCTCACCGGGGAGCTGTTTTTT.